These 4 T cell receptor beta chains were sequenced from one sample in a study of cytomegalovirus exposure and HLA in healthy donors. PCR was performed using 60 Vbeta and 13 Jbeta primers. TCRdb's copy holds only in-frame clones and misses some; the assay was immunoSEQ multiplex PCR. The repertoire includes 120,000 or so clones, nearly 80% of them detected once, and just under 6.5% sits in the top ten. Sequencing was done on a sample of PBMCs. The receptors were gathered from a middle-aged woman in good health and CMV-seronegative.

This sequence joins TRBV18 and TRBJ2-1; D not resolved. The length of the CDR3 is 13 residues. The V gene's germline CDR1 is KGHSH and CDR2 LQKENI. The ends were cut back, 4 bases at V and 5 bases at J, with 9 bases in the middle. The CDR3 region is CASSRAIDNEQFF. CDR3 coding DNA: TGTGCCAGCTCACGGGCGATAGACAATGAGCAGTTCTTC.

This chain links TRBV9 with TRBJ2-2; 10 bases fit TRBD1. The length of the CDR3 is 15 residues. Trimming removed 0 bases from V and 6 bases from J; junction bases left unmatched: 2. Germline CDR1 and CDR2: SGDLS and YYNGEE. Written as DNA, the CDR3 is TGTGCCAGCAGCGTAGTCGGACAGGGGGCCGGGGAGCTGTTTTTT. Protein product: CASSVVGQGAGELFF.

This chain connects TRBV7-6 to TRBJ2-2; TRBD2 matches at 8 bases. With V trimmed by 2 bases and J by 8 bases, 7 bases remained unmatched. Germline assignment: CDR1 SGHVS and CDR2 FNYEAQ. There are 15 residues in the CDR3. The CDR3 is CASSLTGTRAGELFF. DNA for the CDR3: TGTGCCAGCAGCTTAACGGGGACTAGAGCTGGGGAGCTGTTTTTT.

This clone appeared once. This chain connects TRBV6-4 to TRBJ2-5; 8 bases agree with TRBD2. Germline V gene data show CDR1 as MRHNA and CDR2 as SNTAGT. The CDR3 totals 16 residues. The ends lost 10 bases at V and 1 base at J; junction bases unmatched: 14. The CDR3 DNA reads as TGTGCCACCCTGGGGAGCGGGAGTGCGCCCCAAGAGACCCAGTACTTC. As protein: CATLGSGSAPQETQYF.